This T cell receptor (beta chain) was identified during a study of T cell changes during pregnancy in multiple sclerosis. Sequencing was performed with immunoSEQ multiplex PCR; in TCRdb, only in-frame clones are kept and a portion is missing. The table shows tens of thousands of clones, with more than 85% occurring only once. The CDR3 sequence is 15 residues long. CDR1 is MNHEY, CDR2 SVGAGI, per germline. With 6 bases clipped from V and 5 bases from J, the junction kept 10 bases outside the gene matches. The chain carries TRBV6-5 and TRBJ1-5; TRBD1 matches at 7 bases. This TCR was sampled from a female donor with multiple sclerosis, enrolled in a pregnancy study. Here the sequenced sample was CD8+ T cells from peripheral blood mononuclear cells, taken after pregnancy. This CDR3 reads CASRSTGRSDQPQHF. CDR3 nucleotide sequence: TGTGCCAGCAGATCGACAGGGCGATCGGATCAGCCCCAGCATTTT.